The rows below give T cell receptor beta chains drawn from one sample of a study of graft-versus-host responses after intestinal transplantation. Generated by immunoSEQ multiplex PCR, the TCRdb table keeps only in-frame clones and is missing some. The table lists 11,000 to 15,000 clones, almost 30% of them singletons. Here the sequenced sample was alloreactive CD4+ T cells from a mixed lymphocyte reaction culture, taken before intestinal transplant. The receptors were sampled from a human patient who received an intestinal transplant. CDR3s include the opening cysteine and the closing phenylalanine or tryptophan. The D gene is left open where the match is weak. Size is omitted from some rows. Given values are once, few, many or a class for expanded clones.

.,13,TRBJ1-1,TRBV6-1,.,CASTPPGASEAFF,TGTGCCAGCACTCCCCCCGGGGCCAGTGAAGCTTTCTTT
.,14,TRBJ1-2,TRBV28,TRBD1,CASAGTGGNYGYTF,TGTGCCAGCGCAGGGACAGGGGGGAACTATGGCTACACCTTC
.,15,TRBJ2-1,TRBV5-6,TRBD1,CASSPDRGRVGEQFF,TGTGCCAGCAGCCCCGACAGGGGGCGCGTGGGTGAGCAGTTCTTC
.,15,TRBJ1-1,TRBV5-6,.,CASSLWTQGNTEAFF,TGTGCCAGCAGCTTATGGACGCAAGGGAACACTGAAGCTTTCTTT
few,14,TRBJ2-7,TRBV7-2,.,CASSPDWGSYEQYF,TGTGCCAGCAGCCCGGACTGGGGGTCTTACGAGCAGTACTTC
few,13,TRBJ2-7,TRBV6-9,TRBD2,CASSYSGSYEQYF,TGTGCCAGCAGTTATAGCGGGAGCTACGAGCAGTACTTC
few,14,TRBJ2-3,TRBV5-4,.,CASSLRAGTDTQYF,TGTGCCAGCAGCTTGCGAGCGGGCACAGATACGCAGTATTTT
.,14,TRBJ2-7,TRBV11-2,TRBD1,CASSLGTDSYEQYF,TGTGCCAGCAGCCTTGGGACAGACTCCTACGAGCAGTACTTC
few,14,TRBJ2-3,TRBV5-1,.,CASQELGFTDTQYF,TGCGCCAGCCAGGAGCTGGGTTTCACAGATACGCAGTATTTT
.,12,TRBJ2-1,TRBV7-2,.,CASSLSFVEQFF,TGTGCCAGCAGCTTGTCGTTCGTTGAGCAGTTCTTC
.,16,TRBJ2-6,TRBV13,.,CASSASMFSGANVLTF,TGTGCCAGCAGCGCCTCAATGTTCTCTGGGGCCAACGTCCTGACTTTC
few,14,TRBJ1-1,TRBV28,.,CASSVWTEGTEAFF,TGTGCCAGCAGCGTCTGGACAGAGGGGACTGAAGCTTTCTTT
few,15,TRBJ2-3,TRBV6-5,TRBD1,CASRADRDSTDTQYF,TGTGCCAGCAGGGCTGACAGGGACAGCACAGATACGCAGTATTTT
medium-sized,15,TRBJ1-5,TRBV6-1,.,CASRRGPYSNQPQHF,TGTGCCAGCAGGCGAGGACCTTATAGCAATCAGCCCCAGCATTTT
few,15,TRBJ2-1,TRBV6-1,TRBD2,CASRVSGRGDNEQFF,TGTGCCAGCAGGGTCAGCGGGAGAGGAGACAATGAGCAGTTCTTC
.,15,TRBJ1-1,TRBV2,.,CASKSAGRENTEAFF,TGTGCCAGCAAATCGGCAGGGCGAGAGAACACTGAAGCTTTCTTT
.,12,TRBJ2-7,TRBV5-1,.,CASSLSGHEQYF,TGCGCCAGCAGCTTGAGTGGGCACGAGCAGTACTTC
.,15,TRBJ1-6,TRBV6-1,TRBD1,CASRPRQGFNSPLHF,TGTGCCAGCAGACCACGACAGGGGTTCAATTCACCCCTCCACTTT
few,14,TRBJ2-1,TRBV2,TRBD2,CASNGLAGYNEQFF,TGTGCCAGCAATGGACTAGCGGGGTACAATGAGCAGTTCTTC
.,14,TRBJ2-7,TRBV9,.,CASSVGVRSYEQYF,TGTGCCAGCAGCGTAGGGGTACGATCCTACGAGCAGTACTTC
.,13,TRBJ1-6,TRBV30,.,CAWGRGGTSPLHF,TGTGCCTGGGGCAGAGGAGGGACTTCACCCCTCCACTTT
few,15,TRBJ2-1,TRBV9,.,CASSALSASYNEQFF,TGTGCCAGCAGCGCCCTTAGCGCCTCCTACAATGAGCAGTTCTTC
.,14,TRBJ1-2,TRBV6-6,TRBD1,CASSSFRGVNGYTF,TGTGCCAGCAGTTCTTTCAGGGGGGTTAATGGCTACACCTTC
few,14,TRBJ1-3,TRBV19,.,CASSITGYGNTIYF,TGTGCCAGTAGCATTACAGGGTACGGAAACACCATATATTTT
.,15,TRBJ1-5,TRBV19,TRBD1,CASMRAGGLNQPQHF,TGTGCCAGTATGAGGGCAGGGGGCCTAAACCAGCCCCAGCATTTT
few,14,TRBJ2-1,TRBV7-9,TRBD2,CASNPSGGRDEQFF,TGTGCCAGCAACCCGAGCGGGGGGCGGGACGAGCAGTTCTTC
.,14,TRBJ1-1,TRBV2,.,CASSRAEMNTEAFF,TGTGCCAGCAGTAGGGCGGAGATGAACACTGAAGCTTTCTTT
few,19,TRBJ2-3,TRBV5-4,TRBD1,CASSFPGQGALGATDTQYF,TGTGCCAGCAGCTTCCCGGGACAGGGGGCGCTGGGGGCCACAGATACGCAGTATTTT
few,14,TRBJ1-3,TRBV5-1,.,CASSLSSTGNTIYF,TGCGCCAGCAGCTTGAGTTCGACTGGAAACACCATATATTTT
.,15,TRBJ1-6,TRBV7-8,.,CASSSPGGLNSPLHF,TGTGCCAGCAGCTCCCCGGGAGGGCTTAATTCACCCCTCCACTTT
.,12,TRBJ2-1,TRBV28,TRBD1,CASSLGSRGRFF,TGTGCCAGCAGTTTGGGTAGCAGGGGGAGGTTCTTC
few,14,TRBJ1-3,TRBV4-2,.,CASSQVTSGNTIYF,TGTGCCAGCAGCCAAGTTACCTCTGGAAACACCATATATTTT
.,13,TRBJ2-7,TRBV5-1,.,CASSLEGYYEQYF,TGCGCCAGCAGCTTGGAAGGCTACTACGAGCAGTACTTC
.,16,TRBJ2-7,TRBV27,TRBD1,CASSPTRTGEQDEQYF,TGTGCCAGCAGTCCTACTAGGACAGGGGAGCAGGACGAGCAGTACTTC
few,16,TRBJ2-7,TRBV7-8,TRBD1,CASSLSGTGRSYEQYF,TGTGCCAGCAGCTTATCTGGGACAGGGCGTTCCTACGAGCAGTACTTC
.,14,TRBJ2-1,TRBV28,.,CASSPGLRGNEQFF,TGTGCCAGCAGCCCCGGTTTGAGGGGCAATGAGCAGTTCTTC
.,14,TRBJ1-3,TRBV30,.,CAWTIGGPQVTIYF,TGTGCCTGGACTATCGGGGGTCCCCAGGTCACCATATATTTT